This entry is about one T cell receptor beta chain. Produced via immunoSEQ multiplex PCR; TCRdb's table is partial and in-frame only. The sample yields about 94,000 clones, about 74% seen once. The data belong to a study of blood T cell repertoires in COVID-19. CDR1 is SGHRS and CDR2 is YFSETQ in the germline V gene. V was cut by 3 bases and J by 5 bases, with 11 bases left in between. The CDR3 length is 14 residues. The sequenced sample was peripheral blood. This sequence joins TRBV5-1 and TRBJ2-2; D call uncertain. The TCR originated in a man in his 70s with COVID-19, enrolled during active disease. CDR3 bases: TGCGCCAGCAGCTCTAGATTGAATACCGGGGAGCTGTTTTTT. This codes for CASSSRLNTGELFF. The full variable domain, with the rest looked up from reference TRBV5-1 and TRBJ2-2, is KAGVTQTPRYLIKTRGQQVTLSCSPISGHRSVSWYQQTPGQGLQFLFEYFSETQRNKGNFPGRFSGRQFSNSRSEMNVSTLELGDSALYLCASSSRLNTGELFFGEGSRLTVL.